What follows are 23 T cell receptor beta chains derived from one specimen sequenced in a study of OX40 agonist ivuxolimab in advanced cancers. Using immunoSEQ multiplex PCR, the repertoire was profiled, and TCRdb retains in-frame clones only, with some absent. The sample shows about 26,000 clones, approximately 80% of them seen only once. Sequencing used CD4+ or CD8+ T cells sorted from blood, obtained in a trial of the OX40 agonist ivuxolimab. These receptors were obtained from an adult with an advanced solid tumor such as melanoma, head and neck, liver or kidney cancer.

The chain recombines TRBV11-2 with TRBJ1-2; TRBD1 matches 8 bases. The CDR3 totals 14 residues. Germline-derived CDR1 and CDR2 are SGHAT and FQNNGV. The V and J ends lost 1 base and 2 bases, in that order; junction bases with no gene match: 0. CDR3 protein: CASSLAGGNYGYTF. The CDR3 DNA is TGTGCCAGCAGCTTAGCAGGGGGCAACTATGGCTACACCTTC.

The chain carries TRBV7-3 and TRBJ1-1; D is possibly TRBD1 (6 bases). The CDR3 runs 15 residues. The V gene's germline CDR1 is SGHTA and CDR2 FQGTGA. V lost 1 base to trimming and J lost 6 bases, with 15 bases between them. The CDR3 DNA is TGTGCCAGCAGCTTAATTGGGGGGCCGCATCCTGAAGCTTTCTTT. This sequence encodes CASSLIGGPHPEAFF.

V usage is TRBV9 and J usage is TRBJ2-1; weak D call: TRBD1 (7 bases). V lost 0 bases to trimming and J lost 7 bases, with 14 bases between them. Germline CDR1 is SGDLS and CDR2 is YYNGEE. The CDR3 has 15 amino acids. The CDR3: CASSVAGSGGNEQFF. DNA of the CDR3: TGTGCCAGCAGCGTAGCTGGGTCAGGGGGGAATGAGCAGTTCTTC.

The chain uses TRBV4-1 and TRBJ2-7, with D possibly matching TRBD2 (6 bases). Germline lookup yields CDR1 MGHRA and CDR2 YSYEKL. With 2 bases removed from V and 6 bases from J, the gap between germline ends came to 11 bases. CDR3 size: 13 residues. For the CDR3, the DNA is TGCGCCAGCAGCCAATCTCCCGGGGGCGAGCAGTACTTC. Its protein is CASSQSPGGEQYF.

A single count supports this clone. This sequence joins TRBV19 and TRBJ2-3, with a tentative D call TRBD2 (5 bases). The germline V and J ends were trimmed by 1 base and 5 bases, with 13 bases remaining between them. The germline CDR1 and CDR2 sequences are LNHDA and SQIVND (reference sequence). CDR3 length: 15 residues. Here the CDR3 DNA reads TGTGCCAGTAGTATAGGGAGGACCGCGGGAGATACGCAGTATTTT. It encodes CASSIGRTAGDTQYF.

The rearrangement links TRBV6-4 to TRBJ1-2, with 12 bases fitting TRBD1. Germline loops: CDR1 MRHNA, CDR2 SNTAGT. J was trimmed by 5 bases and V by 2 bases; bases with no gene match: 6. This CDR3 has 16 amino acids. CDR3 loop: CASSDRGQGARYGYTF. The CDR3 DNA reads as TGTGCCAGCAGTGACCGGGGACAGGGGGCTCGGTATGGCTACACCTTC.

The rearrangement joins TRBV6-1 to TRBJ1-3; D gene unclear. CDR3 length: 15 residues. Trimming pared 5 bases from V and 2 bases from J, leaving 13 bases between. Germline V gene data show CDR1 as MNHNS and CDR2 as SASEGT. This CDR3 reads CASSMTMWAGNTIYF. The CDR3 DNA reads TGTGCCAGCAGTATGACTATGTGGGCTGGAAACACCATATATTTT.

The chain is built from TRBV6-5 and TRBJ2-5; possible D gene TRBD2, 6 bases. The V end lost 5 bases, the J end lost 5 bases, and 12 bases lay between the germline ends. Germline V lookup: CDR1 MNHEY, CDR2 SVGAGI. The CDR3 loop spans 13 amino acids. The CDR3: CASSRDLAETQYF. The CDR3 DNA follows: TGTGCCAGCAGTAGGGACCTAGCGGAGACCCAGTACTTC.

The V gene is TRBV15, the J gene TRBJ2-2; D gene uncertain. The V end was cut by 0 bases, the J end by 0 bases, with 14 bases between. The CDR3 is made up of 18 amino acids. Germline CDR1 reads LNHNV; CDR2 reads YYDKDF (reference sequence). CDR3 DNA: TGTGCCACCAGCAGAGATCACAGCCAGCTCGCGAACACCGGGGAGCTGTTTTTT. Translated, it gives CATSRDHSQLANTGELFF.

This rearrangement joins TRBV5-1 to TRBJ2-2, with D uncertain. Trimming shortened V by 6 bases and J by 3 bases, and 3 bases separated the two germline ends. The germline CDR1 and CDR2 sequences are SGHRS and YFSETQ. CDR3 length equals 11 residues. DNA of the CDR3: TGCGCCAGCACGGACACCGGGGAGCTGTTTTTT. It yields the protein CASTDTGELFF. The variable domain in full, with the rest retrieved from reference TRBV5-1 and TRBJ2-2, is KAGVTQTPRYLIKTRGQQVTLSCSPISGHRSVSWYQQTPGQGLQFLFEYFSETQRNKGNFPGRFSGRQFSNSRSEMNVSTLELGDSALYLCASTDTGELFFGEGSRLTVL.

The chain has TRBV10-2 and TRBJ1-5; TRBD1 might be the D (5 bases). This CDR3 is built from 14 residues. V lost 4 bases and J lost 4, with 11 bases in between. CDR1 and CDR2 from the germline V gene are WSHSY and SAAADI. The CDR3 here is CASSGQGRNQPQHF. CDR3 DNA: TGCGCCAGCAGTGGGCAGGGAAGGAATCAGCCCCAGCATTTT.

The chain has TRBV6-6 and TRBJ1-4; D is unresolved. The CDR3 runs to 14 residues. Germline CDR1 reads MNHNY; CDR2 reads SVGAGI (reference sequence). V lost 4 bases, J lost 8 bases, and 14 bases lay in between. The CDR3 spells CASSSPTVGEKLFF. CDR3 coding DNA: TGTGCCAGCAGTTCCCCCACAGTAGGAGAAAAACTGTTTTTT.

This chain's CDR3 is CASSLGGAGEYGYTF. In DNA, the CDR3 is TGTGCCAGCAGCTTGGGAGGTGCAGGCGAGTATGGCTACACCTTC. The chain joins TRBV5-4 to TRBJ1-2, with D unresolved. V lost 0 bases and J 5 bases, leaving 14 bases between the germline ends. The CDR3 is 15 amino acids. Germline V gene lookup returns CDR1 SGHNT and CDR2 YYREEE (reference sequence).

CDR3 nucleotide sequence: TGTGCCAGCAGCTTAACTGGAATGACAGATACGCAGTATTTT. This sequence encodes CASSLTGMTDTQYF. The chain joins TRBV5-6 to TRBJ2-3; D uncertain. CDR1 and CDR2 from the germline V gene are SGHDT and YYEEEE. The CDR3 consists of 14 residues. V lost 2 bases and J 3 bases, leaving 10 bases between the germline ends.

The rearrangement links TRBV11-1 to TRBJ2-1; the D gene is possibly TRBD1 (6 bases). The CDR3 is 15 amino acids. Germline assignment: CDR1 SGHAT and CDR2 FQDESV (reference sequence). The V end lost 5 bases, the J end lost 2 bases, and 13 bases lay between the germline ends. CDR3 sequence: CASSAGDVAYNEQFF. The CDR3 region has the DNA TGTGCCAGCAGCGCAGGGGATGTCGCCTACAATGAGCAGTTCTTC.

This clone has more than one count but fewer than ten. The rearrangement links TRBV11-3 to TRBJ2-6; D ambiguous. V lost 4 bases and J 0 bases, leaving 10 bases between the germline ends. Germline CDR1 is SGHNT and CDR2 is YENEEA. CDR3 length: 16 amino acids. The CDR3 DNA follows: TGTGCCAGCAGCTCTAGAGAGATCTCTGGGGCCAACGTCCTGACTTTC. Translation gives CASSSREISGANVLTF.

J is TRBJ2-1 and V is TRBV27; D may be TRBD2 (5 bases). The CDR3 consists of 15 residues. The germline V gene encodes CDR1 MNHEY and CDR2 SMNVEV (reference sequence). Trimming took 4 bases from V and 4 from J, leaving 14 bases between them. CDR3 nucleotides: TGTGCCAGCAGTTACGGCGGGTTTTTGTACAATGAGCAGTTCTTC. Translated: CASSYGGFLYNEQFF.

The table lists this clone with a count of one. This chain connects TRBV4-1 to TRBJ1-2; TRBD1 is a possible D gene (5 bases). Germline assignment: CDR1 MGHRA and CDR2 YSYEKL. CDR3 length equals 15 residues. V was trimmed by 0 bases and J by 4 bases, leaving 12 bases between them. The CDR3 reads CASSQDREQAYGYTF. The CDR3, as DNA: TGCGCCAGCAGCCAAGATAGGGAACAGGCCTATGGCTACACCTTC.

This chain links TRBV28 with TRBJ1-4, with 7 bases aligning to TRBD1. The CDR3 covers 14 residues. V lost 8 bases to trimming and J lost 5 bases; unmatched junction nucleotides: 8. The germline gives CDR1 MDHEN, CDR2 SYDVKM. This CDR3 is CASRPGQLNEKLFF. CDR3 DNA: TGTGCCAGCCGGCCGGGACAGTTAAATGAAAAACTGTTTTTT.

As DNA, the CDR3 is TGTGCCAGCAGCCTCCTACTGGAGCGCAACACCGGGGAGCTGTTTTTT. Translation: CASSLLLERNTGELFF. The chain carries TRBV13 and TRBJ2-2; D call uncertain. From germline, CDR1 is PRHDT and CDR2 FYEKMQ (reference sequence). V lost 5 bases and J 2 bases, leaving 15 bases between the germline ends. The CDR3 runs to 16 residues.

The J gene is TRBJ2-3, the V gene TRBV2; 7 nucleotides match TRBD2. The CDR3 sequence is 14 residues long. Germline V lookup: CDR1 SNHLY, CDR2 FYNNEI. V dropped 5 bases and J dropped 0; count of bases not matched to a gene: 2. This CDR3 reads CASSLAVSTDTQYF. The CDR3 bases are TGTGCCAGCAGTCTAGCGGTTAGCACAGATACGCAGTATTTT.

Only a few counts were recorded for this clone. This chain links TRBV6-1 with TRBJ2-1; no clear D gene. Looked up from germline, CDR1 is MNHNS and CDR2 is SASEGT. The CDR3 covers 14 residues. The V end lost 3 bases, the J end lost 0 bases, and 6 bases lay between the germline ends. The CDR3 loop is CASSEESSYNEQFF. CDR3 sequence (DNA): TGTGCCAGCAGTGAGGAGAGCTCCTACAATGAGCAGTTCTTC.

V is TRBV15 and J is TRBJ2-5, with TRBD2 matching 8 bases. Trimming at V came to 1 base and at J to 4 bases, leaving 5 bases not matched to a gene. The CDR3 runs 15 residues. Germline loops: CDR1 LNHNV, CDR2 YYDKDF (reference sequence). The CDR3 coding sequence is TGTGCCACCAGCAGAGCGGGGGGGCGGGGAGAGACCCAGTACTTC. Translation: CATSRAGGRGETQYF.